This T cell receptor beta chain was captured in a study of blood T cell repertoires in COVID-19. This clone has more than one count but fewer than ten. The protocol was immunoSEQ multiplex PCR, while the TCRdb copy is restricted to in-frame clones and leaves out a portion. The repertoire holds approximately 70,000 clones, with approximately 88% as singletons. The germline CDR1 and CDR2 sequences are ENHRY and SYGVKD. This CDR3 has 13 amino acids. V lost 2 bases, J lost 8 bases, and 12 bases lay in between. V is TRBV10-3 and J is TRBJ1-2; no firm D call. Source material: peripheral blood. The origin of this receptor is a human donor in a cohort sampled during active COVID-19. Here the CDR3 reads CAISEIYGEGYTF. Written as DNA, the CDR3 is TGTGCCATCAGTGAGATTTACGGGGAAGGCTACACCTTC.